This entry is about one T cell receptor beta chain. Its antigen is not identified. This sample was included in a study of cytomegalovirus exposure and HLA in healthy donors. Trimming removed 3 bases from V and 2 bases from J, with 7 bases in between. CDR1 LGHNA and CDR2 YNFKEQ come from the germline V gene. The CDR3 is 14 amino acids. Generated by immunoSEQ multiplex PCR, the TCRdb table keeps only in-frame clones and is missing some. The sample lists 150,000 to 170,000 clones; 86% were seen once. Study-wide findings and caveats: Cytomegalovirus status was reportedly diagnosed by the classifier with high specificity and sensitivity.

The chain recombines TRBV4-2 with TRBJ2-2; no reliable D call. This receptor was obtained from a human donor in good health. The sample was PBMCs. CDR3 DNA: TGTGCCAGCAGCCACTATTACAACACCGGGGAGCTGTTTTTT. This encodes CASSHYYNTGELFF.